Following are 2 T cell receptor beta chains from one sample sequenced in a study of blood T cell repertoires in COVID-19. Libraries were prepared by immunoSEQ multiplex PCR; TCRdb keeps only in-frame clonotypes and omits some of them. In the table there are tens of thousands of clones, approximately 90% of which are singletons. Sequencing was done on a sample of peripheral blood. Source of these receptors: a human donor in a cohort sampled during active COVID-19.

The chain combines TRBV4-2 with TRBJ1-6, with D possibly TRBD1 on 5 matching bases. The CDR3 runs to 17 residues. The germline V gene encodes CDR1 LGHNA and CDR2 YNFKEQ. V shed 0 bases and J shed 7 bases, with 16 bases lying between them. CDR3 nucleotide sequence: TGTGCCAGCAGCCAAGATATCGGGCAGGGTAGAAATTCACCCCTCCACTTT. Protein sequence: CASSQDIGQGRNSPLHF.

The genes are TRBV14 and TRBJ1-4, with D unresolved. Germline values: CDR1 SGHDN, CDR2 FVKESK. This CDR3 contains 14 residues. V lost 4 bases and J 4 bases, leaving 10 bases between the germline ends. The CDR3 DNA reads TGTGCCAGCAGCCGCGGAACTGGTAATGAAAAACTGTTTTTT. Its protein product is CASSRGTGNEKLFF.